The following is a T cell receptor beta chain sequence with its context. The antigen remains unidentified. This sample stems from a study of OX40 agonist ivuxolimab in advanced cancers. Whole-study context: Patients were infused with ivuxolimab every 2 weeks at 0.01 to 10 mg/kg.

Study-wide findings and caveats: Low normalized T-cell clonal expansion was additionally recorded for some nonresponders.

TCRdb's table, derived via immunoSEQ multiplex PCR, lists solely in-frame clones and lacks some. The repertoire holds around 62,000 clones, roughly four fifths seen once, with 3.5% to 4.5% in the top ten. The CDR3 length is 16 residues. CDR1 MNHNS and CDR2 SASEGT come from the germline V gene. V shed 3 bases and J 1 base; nucleotides not matched to a gene: 7. The genes are TRBV6-1 and TRBJ2-7; 9 bases match TRBD1. This TCR was sampled from an adult with an advanced solid tumor such as melanoma, head and neck, liver or kidney cancer. Sequences were derived from CD4+ or CD8+ T cells sorted from blood, sampled in a trial of the OX40 agonist ivuxolimab. The CDR3 region is CASSDVRTGDSYEQYF. For the CDR3, the DNA is TGTGCCAGCAGTGATGTCCGGACAGGGGATTCCTACGAGCAGTACTTC.